This T cell receptor beta chain was sequenced for a study of T cell changes during pregnancy in multiple sclerosis. Germline V lookup: CDR1 KGHSH, CDR2 LQKENI. The V and J ends lost 4 bases and 9 bases, in that order; junction bases with no gene match: 8. The CDR3 runs 15 residues. Generated by immunoSEQ multiplex PCR, the TCRdb table keeps only in-frame clones and is missing some. The table has about 73,000 clones, 85% to 95% seen once. This sequence was found in a female donor in good health, enrolled as a control in a pregnancy study. The genes are TRBV18 and TRBJ2-1; 11 nucleotides line up with TRBD2. This material consisted of peripheral blood, taken in the third trimester of pregnancy. CDR3 sequence reads: CASSLTSGRRSEQFF. In DNA form, the CDR3 reads TGTGCCAGCTCACTAACTAGCGGGAGACGGAGTGAGCAGTTCTTC.